The present entry profiles one T cell receptor beta chain with its context. As yet, its antigen is unknown. The sample comes from a study of T cell responses to AZD1222 COVID-19 vaccine. Assay used: immunoSEQ multiplex PCR; TCRdb lists only in-frame clones, some missing. This sample has about 150,000 clones; roughly nine tenths occur once, and the top ten carry 6.9%. Study-wide results and limits: Possibly, clonal diversity was underestimated; donors were largely white British and included more females. Seropositive status at baseline applied to only six AZD1222 recipients. An increase in Spike-specific TCR breadth and depth was observed after two AZD1222 doses.

The CDR3 spans 14 residues. The trim removed 6 bases at V and 4 bases at J, leaving 4 bases unmatched. Per germline, CDR1 SGHRS and CDR2 YFSETQ. Sequenced material: peripheral blood, taken after recovery from COVID-19. The TCR sequence derives from an adult who had recovered from COVID-19. V gene TRBV5-1 combines with J gene TRBJ2-2; 9 positions agree with TRBD1. The CDR3, as DNA: TGCGCCAGCACCGGACAGGGGATCACCGGGGAGCTGTTTTTT. It is translated as CASTGQGITGELFF.